This T cell receptor beta chain originates from a study of early T cells in non-severe SARS-CoV-2 infection. Individual cDNA molecules received unique molecular identifiers. MiXCR was run by TCRdb on the 5' RACE reads, yielding one entry per CDR3 protein. The table shows roughly 36,000 distinct CDR3 sequences, with approximately 5% occurring only once. With 4 bases clipped from V and 3 bases from J, the junction kept 5 bases outside the gene matches. This CDR3 has 14 amino acids. Germline assignment: CDR1 SGHKS and CDR2 YYEKEE (reference sequence). There are many counts of this clonotype. The antigen is not known. Study-wide results and caveats: Private and CD4 specificities were missed by VDJdb matching, skewed to anti-spike CD8.

The sample taken for sequencing was whole blood. This chain connects TRBV5-5 to TRBJ1-1, with 8 bases lining up with TRBD1. The clonotype comes from an adult who was a healthcare worker with PCR-confirmed SARS-CoV-2 infection or an uninfected control (not recorded which). In DNA form, the CDR3 reads TGTGCCAGCAGCCCTGGACAGGGTGACACTGAAGCTTTCTTT. Residues: CASSPGQGDTEAFF.